This section outlines one T cell receptor beta chain sequence together with its context. The entry originates in a study of blood T cell repertoires in COVID-19. This CDR3 comprises 15 residues. Looked up from germline, CDR1 is SGHVS and CDR2 is FNYEAQ. Trimming removed 5 bases at V and 0 bases at J, with 11 bases between. In the source study's methods: How many nucleated cells were present was estimated from reference gene primer amplification. Sequencing used immunoSEQ multiplex PCR; TCRdb keeps in-frame clones, though not all of them. Clonal size and the V and J genes are those of that table, whereas D and trimming came from the DNA. This repertoire shows 200,000 to 300,000 clones, around 89% found once; its top ten account for over 1%. Recruits, aged about 18 to 95 years, lived in roughly 22 US areas. Allocation to cohorts depended on clinical history reported by the participants.

Sequencing was done on a sample of PBMCs or T cells enriched from blood (not recorded which). This clonotype was obtained from a middle-aged woman with acute COVID-19. The genes are TRBV7-6 and TRBJ1-3; a possible D gene is TRBD1 (6 bases). The CDR3 region is CASSGRTASGNTIYF. The CDR3, as DNA: TGTGCCAGCAGCGGCCGGACAGCCTCTGGAAACACCATATATTTT.